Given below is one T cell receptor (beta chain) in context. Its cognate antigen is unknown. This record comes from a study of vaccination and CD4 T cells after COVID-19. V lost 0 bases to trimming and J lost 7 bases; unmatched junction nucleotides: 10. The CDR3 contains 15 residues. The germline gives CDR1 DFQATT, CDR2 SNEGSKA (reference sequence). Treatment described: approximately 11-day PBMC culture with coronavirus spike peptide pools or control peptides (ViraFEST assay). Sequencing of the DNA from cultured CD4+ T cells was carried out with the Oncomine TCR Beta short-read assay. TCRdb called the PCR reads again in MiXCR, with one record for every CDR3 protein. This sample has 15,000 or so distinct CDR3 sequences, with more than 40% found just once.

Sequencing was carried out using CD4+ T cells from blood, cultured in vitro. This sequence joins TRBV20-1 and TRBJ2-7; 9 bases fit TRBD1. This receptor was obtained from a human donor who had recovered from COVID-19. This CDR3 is CSARDPTGQGVEQYF. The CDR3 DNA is TGCAGTGCTAGAGATCCCACGGGACAGGGAGTAGAGCAGTACTTC.